The clone carrying this T cell receptor beta chain was seen only once. Its matching antigen is unknown. The donors formed part of the approximately 120-subject validation cohort, distinct from the roughly 600-subject first cohort. This sample is part of a study of cytomegalovirus exposure and HLA in healthy donors. Study-level findings and limits: The CMV antigen specificity of three CMV-associated chains was confirmed through in vitro analysis.

Sequencing used immunoSEQ multiplex PCR; TCRdb keeps in-frame clones, though not all of them. The sample lists 60,000 to 65,000 clones; 90% to 97% were seen once. Trimming took off 6 bases at V and 3 bases at J, with 9 bases between the two ends. Germline V CDR1 and CDR2: DFQATT, SNEGSKA (reference sequence). The CDR3 is 11 residues long. This chain connects TRBV20-1 to TRBJ2-7; no clear D. Sequencing was done on a sample of PBMCs. This receptor was identified in a woman aged 18-30 years in good health and CMV-seronegative. The CDR3 DNA follows: TGCAGTGCCCGCGAGGACTACGAGCAGTACTTC. This gives the protein CSAREDYEQYF.